This passage covers 20 T cell receptor beta chains from one sample sequenced in a study of T-cell reconstitution after alpha-beta-depleted transplantation in children. Unique molecular identifiers were built into the TCRbeta library. TCRdb re-called the PCR reads through MiXCR, storing one row per CDR3 protein. Seen here are 700,000 to 950,000 distinct CDR3 sequences, about 16% observed once, and the top ten hold roughly 5%. The source material was PBMCs, mostly from graft donor cells, sampled 360 days after TCRalphabeta/CD19-depleted stem cell transplant. These receptors all stem from a male patient under 18 who had a stem cell transplant for acute lymphoblastic leukemia, so the T cells may come from the graft donor.

The V and J genes are TRBV5-5 and TRBJ2-2, with TRBD2 matching 7 bases. Looked up from germline, CDR1 is SGHKS and CDR2 is YYEKEE (reference sequence). The CDR3 sequence is 14 residues long. V was pared by 7 bases and J by 6 bases, with 9 bases of the junction left unmatched. This chain's CDR3 is CASGGDRGAGELFF. The CDR3 bases are TGTGCCAGCGGGGGGGATAGAGGAGCCGGGGAGCTGTTTTTT.

Worth noting for this clonotype: A read error is possible here, since a much larger clone lies one base away. Since the CDR3 does not end with the conserved phenylalanine or tryptophan, this likely comes from a read error. This chain joins TRBV20-1 and TRBJ2-5; 14 bases align to TRBD2. Germline values: CDR1 DFQATT, CDR2 SNEGSKA (reference sequence). Trimming removed 0 bases from V and 4 bases from J; junction bases left unmatched: 1. CDR3 length: 15 amino acids. DNA of the CDR3: TGCAGTGCTAGAGATGGACTAGCGGGAGGAGAGACCCAGTACTTA. Protein sequence: CSARDGLAGGETQYL.

This clonotype occurred many times. The V call is TRBV2, the J call TRBJ2-2, with D possibly TRBD1 on 5 matching bases. CDR3 length: 17 amino acids. V gave up 2 bases and J gave up 1 base, with 14 bases separating them. The germline CDR1 and CDR2 sequences are SNHLY and FYNNEI. The CDR3 sequence is CASSEKAQGLNTGELFF. The DNA for the CDR3 is TGTGCCAGCAGTGAAAAAGCCCAGGGTCTGAACACCGGGGAGCTGTTTTTT.

At least ten counts were recorded for this clonotype. This chain links TRBV5-1 with TRBJ1-5; unclear D gene. CDR3 length: 13 amino acids. The germline V and J ends were trimmed by 0 bases and 5 bases, with 6 bases remaining between them. Germline V gene lookup returns CDR1 SGHRS and CDR2 YFSETQ. The CDR3, as DNA: TGCGCCAGCAGCTTGGGATGGGATCAGCCCCAGCATTTT. This codes for CASSLGWDQPQHF.

J is TRBJ2-3 and V is TRBV5-1, with TRBD2 matching over 10 bases. The V segment lost 1 base and the J segment 2 bases; nucleotides outside the gene matches: 4. The germline V gene encodes CDR1 SGHRS and CDR2 YFSETQ. This CDR3 comprises 16 residues. The CDR3 DNA sequence: TGCGCCAGCAGCTTGACTAGCGGGATACCCACAGATACGCAGTATTTT. Protein sequence: CASSLTSGIPTDTQYF.

This clonotype was found a few times. The chain carries TRBV4-1 and TRBJ2-2; maybe TRBD2 (5 bases). The CDR3 contains 17 residues. Germline V gene data show CDR1 as MGHRA and CDR2 as YSYEKL. The V end was cut by 1 base, the J end by 2 bases, with 14 bases between. CDR3 coding DNA: TGCGCCAGCAGCCAAGTTTGGACTCCCATTAACACCGGGGAGCTGTTTTTT. Encoded protein: CASSQVWTPINTGELFF.

The chain joins TRBV4-1 to TRBJ1-5; D might be TRBD1 (5 bases). The CDR3 has 16 amino acids. Germline CDR1 MGHRA, CDR2 YSYEKL. V dropped 0 bases and J dropped 4 bases, with 13 bases sitting between them. The CDR3 DNA is TGCGCCAGCAGCCAAGATCGTGGGACGGGTAATCAGCCCCAGCATTTT. As protein: CASSQDRGTGNQPQHF.

This chain connects TRBV5-4 to TRBJ2-5; either TRBD1 or TRBD2 may fit D (5 bases each). The germline V gene has CDR1 SGHNT and CDR2 YYREEE (reference sequence). Between the trimmed V and J ends, which lost 0 bases and 5 bases, there was a span of 14 bases. This CDR3 is 15 amino acids long. The CDR3 coding sequence is TGTGCCAGCAGCTTGGTCGGGGCCCCCGAGGAGACCCAGTACTTC. Translated: CASSLVGAPEETQYF.

The rearrangement joins TRBV28 to TRBJ2-7; no reliable D call. V lost 5 bases and J 2 bases, leaving 13 bases between the germline ends. The CDR3 extends over 14 amino acids. Looked up from germline, CDR1 is MDHEN and CDR2 is SYDVKM. CDR3 sequence (DNA): TGTGCCAGCAGTATATCGACTGGAACCTACGAGCAGTACTTC. Protein sequence: CASSISTGTYEQYF.

This clonotype has only a few counts. The chain combines TRBV12-3 or TRBV12-4 with TRBJ2-2; no definite D call. V was pared by 9 bases and J by 3 bases, with 11 bases between. This CDR3 comprises 13 residues. The DNA for the CDR3 is TGTGCCAGTCATATCGGGCACACCGGGGAGCTGTTTTTT. It translates to CASHIGHTGELFF.

The chain is built from TRBV19 and TRBJ2-1; D may be TRBD1 (5 bases). V dropped 1 base and J dropped 6 bases, with 7 bases sitting between them. The CDR3 runs to 13 residues. CDR1 is LNHDA, CDR2 SQIVND, per germline (reference sequence). The CDR3 protein is CASSIGQINEQFF. As DNA, the CDR3 is TGTGCCAGTAGTATAGGACAGATCAATGAGCAGTTCTTC. Using reference TRBV19 and TRBJ2-1 for the parts outside the CDR3, the full variable domain is DGGITQSPKYLFRKEGQNVTLSCEQNLNHDAMYWYRQDPGQGLRLIYYSQIVNDFQKGDIAEGYSVSREKKESFPLTVTSAQKNPTAFYLCASSIGQINEQFFGPGTRLTVL.

V is TRBV23-1 and J is TRBJ2-7, with TRBD2 as a possible D gene (6 bases). TRBV23-1 is sorted into the ORF group, with uncertain function. The CDR3 loop spans 17 amino acids. V was shortened by 3 bases and J by 5 bases, with 23 bases between the two germline ends. This CDR3 is CASSHGGEAPEGHEQYF. In nucleotides, the CDR3 is TGCGCCAGCAGTCATGGCGGGGAAGCACCCGAGGGGCACGAGCAGTACTTC.

This rearrangement joins TRBV11-2 to TRBJ2-1; 7 nucleotides match TRBD2. The CDR3 consists of 14 residues. Germline CDR1 reads SGHAT; CDR2 reads FQNNGV. Losses at the gene ends were 10 bases for V and 4 bases for J; bases not matched to a gene: 10. The CDR3 coding sequence is TGTGCCATCCCTTCAGCGGGATTATACAATGAGCAGTTCTTC. It translates to CAIPSAGLYNEQFF.

This clonotype was seen a handful of times. V and J are TRBV20-1 and TRBJ2-7; weak D call: TRBD1 (5 bases). This CDR3 is built from 13 residues. Germline CDR1 is DFQATT and CDR2 is SNEGSKA (reference sequence). Trimming took off 2 bases at V and 3 bases at J, with 11 bases between the two ends. For the CDR3, the DNA is TGCAGTGCTAGATACAGGTGGGACTACGAGCAGTACTTC. Translated: CSARYRWDYEQYF.

The chain recombines TRBV4-1 with TRBJ2-3; 9 bases line up with TRBD1. The CDR3 has 16 residues. CDR1 MGHRA and CDR2 YSYEKL come from the germline V gene. The trim removed 1 base at V and 5 bases at J, leaving 7 bases unmatched. The CDR3 DNA reads as TGCGCCAGCAGCCAAGGGACAGGGGCTATGGTAGATACGCAGTATTTT. Amino acids: CASSQGTGAMVDTQYF.

This clonotype was seen a few times. One end of the junction does not line up with germline, which may come from a read error. This sequence joins TRBV3-1 and TRBJ2-1; the match to TRBD2 covers 10 bases. Germline V CDR1 and CDR2: LGHDT, YNNKEL (reference sequence). The CDR3 totals 19 residues. The CDR3 sequence: CASSRTLTIAGGILVSVVF. The CDR3, as DNA: TGTGCCAGCAGCCGGACACTGACGATAGCGGGAGGAATTTTGGTGTCGGTCGTATTC.

This clonotype was found many times. This chain joins TRBV7-8 and TRBJ1-5, with 7 nucleotides matching TRBD1. CDR1 is SGHVS, CDR2 FQNEAQ, per germline. The ends lost 5 bases at V and 3 bases at J; junction bases unmatched: 4. CDR3 length equals 14 residues. The CDR3 is CASSQQGYNQPQHF. As DNA, the CDR3 is TGTGCCAGCAGCCAACAGGGGTACAATCAGCCCCAGCATTTT. Drawing the rest from reference TRBV7-8 and TRBJ1-5, the complete variable domain is GAGVSQSPRYKVAKRGQDVALRCDPISGHVSLFWYQQALGQGPEFLTYFQNEAQLDKSGLPSDRFFAERPEGSVSTLKIQRTQQEDSAVYLCASSQQGYNQPQHFGDGTRLSIL.

This clonotype came up a few times. The genes are TRBV5-4 and TRBJ2-5; D perhaps matches TRBD2 (5 bases). The CDR3 spans 15 residues. Germline CDR1 is SGHNT and CDR2 is YYREEE (reference sequence). The V end was cut by 2 bases, the J end by 5 bases, with 16 bases between. CDR3 in amino acids: CASSFSLGVTETQYF. CDR3 coding DNA: TGTGCCAGCAGCTTCTCGTTGGGAGTCACGGAGACCCAGTACTTC. The full variable domain, with the rest looked up from reference TRBV5-4 and TRBJ2-5, is ETGVTQSPTHLIKTRGQQVTLRCSSQSGHNTVSWYQQALGQGPQFIFQYYREEENGRGNFPPRFSGLQFPNYSSELNVNALELDDSALYLCASSFSLGVTETQYFGPGTRLLVL.

J is TRBJ2-7 and V is TRBV20-1; 13 bases align to TRBD2. Trimming took 5 bases from V and 0 from J; bases not matched to a gene: 10. CDR3 size: 17 residues. From germline, CDR1 is DFQATT and CDR2 SNEGSKA (reference sequence). CDR3 DNA sequence: TGCAGTGCTCCCCTGCGCGGACTAGCGGGAGCCTCCTACGAGCAGTACTTC. Protein sequence: CSAPLRGLAGASYEQYF.

A few counts support this clonotype. The genes are TRBV4-1 and TRBJ2-5; D is unclear. Looked up from germline, CDR1 is MGHRA and CDR2 is YSYEKL. CDR3 length equals 15 residues. The V gene lost 1 base and the J gene lost 1 base, with 10 bases spanning the gap. CDR3 residues: CASSQGYQTQETQYF. In DNA form, the CDR3 reads TGCGCCAGCAGCCAAGGTTACCAGACCCAAGAGACCCAGTACTTC.